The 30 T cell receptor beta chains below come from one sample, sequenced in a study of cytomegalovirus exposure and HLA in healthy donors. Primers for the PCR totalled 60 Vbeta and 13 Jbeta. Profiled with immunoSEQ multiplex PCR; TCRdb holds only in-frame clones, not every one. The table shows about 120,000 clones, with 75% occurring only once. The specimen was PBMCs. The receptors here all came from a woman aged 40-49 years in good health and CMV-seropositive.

CDR3 region: CASSQRAGVRETQYF. Written as DNA, the CDR3 is TGTGCCAGCAGCCAAAGAGCGGGGGTCCGGGAGACCCAGTACTTC. This rearrangement joins TRBV7-2 to TRBJ2-5; 8 nucleotides match TRBD2. V lost 5 bases, J lost 5 bases, and 10 bases stayed unmatched. The germline V gene has CDR1 SGHTA and CDR2 FQGNSA. This CDR3 contains 15 residues.

CDR3 in amino acids: CASRQGEDQPQHF. The DNA for the CDR3 is TGTGCCAGCCGACAGGGTGAGGATCAGCCCCAGCATTTT. The chain combines TRBV18 with TRBJ1-5; TRBD1 aligns across 7 bases. CDR3 length: 13 amino acids. Per germline, CDR1 KGHSH and CDR2 LQKENI. The V and J ends lost 8 bases and 5 bases, in that order; junction bases with no gene match: 6. Together with reference TRBV18 and TRBJ1-5, the CDR3 gives the full variable domain: NAGVMQNPRHLVRRRGQEARLRCSPMKGHSHVYWYRQLPEEGLKFMVYLQKENIIDESGMPKERFSAEFPKEGPSILRIQQVVRGDSAAYFCASRQGEDQPQHFGDGTRLSIL.

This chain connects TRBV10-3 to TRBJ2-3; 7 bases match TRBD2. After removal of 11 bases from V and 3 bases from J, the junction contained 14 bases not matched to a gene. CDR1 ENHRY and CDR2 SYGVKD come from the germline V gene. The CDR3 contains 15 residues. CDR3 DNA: TGTGCCTGCGGGTCTAGCGGTGCGGGAACAGATACGCAGTATTTT. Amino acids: CACGSSGAGTDTQYF.

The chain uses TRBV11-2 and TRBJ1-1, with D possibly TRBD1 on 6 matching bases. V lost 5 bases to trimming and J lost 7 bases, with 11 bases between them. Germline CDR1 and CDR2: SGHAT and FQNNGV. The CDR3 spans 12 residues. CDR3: CASSEAGDEAFF. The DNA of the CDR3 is TGTGCCAGCAGCGAGGCAGGGGATGAAGCTTTCTTT. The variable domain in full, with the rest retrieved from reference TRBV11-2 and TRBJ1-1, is EAGVAQSPRYKIIEKRQSVAFWCNPISGHATLYWYQQILGQGPKLLIQFQNNGVVDDSQLPKDRFSAERLKGVDSTLKIQPAKLEDSAVYLCASSEAGDEAFFGQGTRLTVV.

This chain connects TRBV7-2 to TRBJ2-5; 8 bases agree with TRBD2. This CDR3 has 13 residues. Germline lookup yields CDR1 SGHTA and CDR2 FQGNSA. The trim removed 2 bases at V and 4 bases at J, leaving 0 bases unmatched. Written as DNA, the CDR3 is TGTGCCAGCAGCTTAAGCGGGGGAGAGACCCAGTACTTC. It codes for CASSLSGGETQYF. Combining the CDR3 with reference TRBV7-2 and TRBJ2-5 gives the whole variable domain GAGVSQSPSNKVTEKGKDVELRCDPISGHTALYWYRQSLGQGLEFLIYFQGNSAPDKSGLPSDRFSAERTGGSVSTLTIQRTQQEDSAVYLCASSLSGGETQYFGPGTRLLVL.

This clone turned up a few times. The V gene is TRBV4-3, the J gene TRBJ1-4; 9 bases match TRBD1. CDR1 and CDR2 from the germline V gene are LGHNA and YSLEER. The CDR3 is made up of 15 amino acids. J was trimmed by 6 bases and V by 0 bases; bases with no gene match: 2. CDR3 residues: CASSQEDRGYEKLFF. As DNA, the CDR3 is TGCGCCAGCAGCCAAGAGGACAGGGGATATGAAAAACTGTTTTTT.

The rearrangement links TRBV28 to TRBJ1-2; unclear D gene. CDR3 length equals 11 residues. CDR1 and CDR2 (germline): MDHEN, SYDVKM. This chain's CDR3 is CVGSSYYGYTF. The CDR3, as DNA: TGTGTGGGCAGTTCCTACTATGGCTACACCTTC.

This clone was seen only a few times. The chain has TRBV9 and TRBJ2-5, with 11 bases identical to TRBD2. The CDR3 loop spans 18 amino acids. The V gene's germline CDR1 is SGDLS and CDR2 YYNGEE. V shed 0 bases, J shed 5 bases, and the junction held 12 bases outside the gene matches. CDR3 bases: TGTGCCAGCAGCGTAGGGGGTTATAGCGGGAGGGCGAAGGAGACCCAGTACTTC. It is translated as CASSVGGYSGRAKETQYF. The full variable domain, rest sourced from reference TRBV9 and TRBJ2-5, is DSGVTQTPKHLITATGQRVTLRCSPRSGDLSVYWYQQSLDQGLQFLIQYYNGEERAKGNILERFSAQQFPDLHSELNLSSLELGDSALYFCASSVGGYSGRAKETQYFGPGTRLLVL.

CDR3: CASSQPQELQETQYF. CDR3 DNA sequence: TGTGCCAGCAGCCAACCCCAGGAACTTCAAGAGACCCAGTACTTC. The chain joins TRBV4-2 to TRBJ2-5; no firm D call. The ends were cut back, 2 bases at V and 2 bases at J, with 12 bases in the middle. Germline V gene data show CDR1 as LGHNA and CDR2 as YNFKEQ. CDR3 length equals 15 residues.

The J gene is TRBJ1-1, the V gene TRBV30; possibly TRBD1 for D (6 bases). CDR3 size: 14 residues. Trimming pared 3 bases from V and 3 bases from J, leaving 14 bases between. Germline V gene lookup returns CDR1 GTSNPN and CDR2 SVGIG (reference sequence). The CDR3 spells CAWSLRGGYTEAFF. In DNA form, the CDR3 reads TGTGCCTGGAGCCTAAGGGGGGGATACACTGAAGCTTTCTTT.

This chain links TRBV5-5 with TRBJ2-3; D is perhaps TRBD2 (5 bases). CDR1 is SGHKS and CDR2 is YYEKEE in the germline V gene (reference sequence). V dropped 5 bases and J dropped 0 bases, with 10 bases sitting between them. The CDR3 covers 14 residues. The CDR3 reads CASRRATSTDTQYF. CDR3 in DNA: TGTGCCAGCAGGAGGGCTACTAGCACAGATACGCAGTATTTT.

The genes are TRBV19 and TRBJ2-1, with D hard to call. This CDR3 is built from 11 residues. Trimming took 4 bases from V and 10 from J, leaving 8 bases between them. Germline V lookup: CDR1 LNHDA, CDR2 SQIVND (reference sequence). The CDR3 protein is CASSSFTEQFF. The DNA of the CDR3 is TGTGCCAGTAGTAGTTTCACAGAGCAGTTCTTC.

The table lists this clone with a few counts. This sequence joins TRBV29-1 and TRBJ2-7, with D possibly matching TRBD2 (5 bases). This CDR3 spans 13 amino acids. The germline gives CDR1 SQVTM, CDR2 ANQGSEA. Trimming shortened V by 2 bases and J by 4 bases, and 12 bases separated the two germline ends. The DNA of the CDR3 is TGCAGCGTTGAAACCGGGAAAGGGTACGAGCAGTACTTC. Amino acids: CSVETGKGYEQYF.

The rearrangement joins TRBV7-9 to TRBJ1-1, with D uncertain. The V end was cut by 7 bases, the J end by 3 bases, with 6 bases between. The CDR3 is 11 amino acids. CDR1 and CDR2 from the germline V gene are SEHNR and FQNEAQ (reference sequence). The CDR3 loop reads CASTRDTEAFF. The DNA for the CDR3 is TGTGCCAGCACCCGAGACACTGAAGCTTTCTTT.

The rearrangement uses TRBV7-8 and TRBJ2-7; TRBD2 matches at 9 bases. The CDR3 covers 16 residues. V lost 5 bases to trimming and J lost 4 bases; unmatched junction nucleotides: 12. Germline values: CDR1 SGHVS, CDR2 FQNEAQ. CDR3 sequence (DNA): TGTGCCAGCAGCCCCTCTGAGCGGGAGGAATGGTACGAGCAGTACTTC. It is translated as CASSPSEREEWYEQYF.

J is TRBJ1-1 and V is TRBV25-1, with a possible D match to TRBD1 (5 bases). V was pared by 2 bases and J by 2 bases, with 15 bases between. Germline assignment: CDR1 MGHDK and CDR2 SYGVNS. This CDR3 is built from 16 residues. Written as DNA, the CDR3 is TGTGCCAGCAGTGAAGCAGGGTCCCCCTCTAACACTGAAGCTTTCTTT. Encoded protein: CASSEAGSPSNTEAFF.

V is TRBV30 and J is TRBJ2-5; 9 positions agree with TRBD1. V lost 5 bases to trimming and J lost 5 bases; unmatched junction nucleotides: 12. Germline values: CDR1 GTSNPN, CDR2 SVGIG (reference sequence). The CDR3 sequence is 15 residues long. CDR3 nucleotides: TGTGCCTGGTTAACAGGGGGCGCGCTGGAGGAGACCCAGTACTTC. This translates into CAWLTGGALEETQYF.

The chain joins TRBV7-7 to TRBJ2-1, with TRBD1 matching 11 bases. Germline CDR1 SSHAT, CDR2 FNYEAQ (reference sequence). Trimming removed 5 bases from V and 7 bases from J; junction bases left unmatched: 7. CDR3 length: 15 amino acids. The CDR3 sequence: CASSQGQGARNEQFF. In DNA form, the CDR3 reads TGTGCCAGCAGCCAAGGACAGGGGGCGAGGAATGAGCAGTTCTTC.

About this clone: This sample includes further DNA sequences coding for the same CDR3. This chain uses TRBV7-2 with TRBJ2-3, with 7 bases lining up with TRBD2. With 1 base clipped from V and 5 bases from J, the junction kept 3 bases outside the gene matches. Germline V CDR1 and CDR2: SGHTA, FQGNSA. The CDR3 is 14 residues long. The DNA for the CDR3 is TGTGCCAGCAGCTTAGGGGCGGGAGAAGATACGCAGTATTTT. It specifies CASSLGAGEDTQYF. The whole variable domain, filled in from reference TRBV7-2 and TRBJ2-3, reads GAGVSQSPSNKVTEKGKDVELRCDPISGHTALYWYRQSLGQGLEFLIYFQGNSAPDKSGLPSDRFSAERTGGSVSTLTIQRTQQEDSAVYLCASSLGAGEDTQYFGPGTRLTVL.

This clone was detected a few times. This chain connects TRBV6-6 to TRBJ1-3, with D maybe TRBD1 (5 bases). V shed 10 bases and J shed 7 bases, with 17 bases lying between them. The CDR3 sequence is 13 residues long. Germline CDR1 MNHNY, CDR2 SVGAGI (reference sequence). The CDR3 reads CAKGQIFWNTIYF. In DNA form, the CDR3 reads TGTGCCAAAGGACAAATTTTTTGGAACACCATATATTTT.

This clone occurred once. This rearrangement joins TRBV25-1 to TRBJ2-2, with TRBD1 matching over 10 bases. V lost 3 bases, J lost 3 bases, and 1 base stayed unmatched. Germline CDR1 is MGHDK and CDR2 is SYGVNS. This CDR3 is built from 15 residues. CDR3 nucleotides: TGTGCCAGCAGTGAGGGGACAGGGGACACCGGGGAGCTGTTTTTT. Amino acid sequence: CASSEGTGDTGELFF.

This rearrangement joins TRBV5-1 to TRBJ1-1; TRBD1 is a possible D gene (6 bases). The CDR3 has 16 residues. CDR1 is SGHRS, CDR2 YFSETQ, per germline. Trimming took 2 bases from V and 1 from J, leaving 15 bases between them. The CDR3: CASSFTPGHGNTEAFF. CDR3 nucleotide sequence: TGCGCCAGCAGCTTTACTCCGGGACACGGGAACACTGAAGCTTTCTTT.

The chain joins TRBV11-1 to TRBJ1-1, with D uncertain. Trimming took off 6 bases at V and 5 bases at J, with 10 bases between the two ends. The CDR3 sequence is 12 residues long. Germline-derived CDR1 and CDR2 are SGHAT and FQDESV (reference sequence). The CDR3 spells CASRLGATEAFF. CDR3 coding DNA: TGTGCCAGCAGGCTGGGAGCGACTGAAGCTTTCTTT.

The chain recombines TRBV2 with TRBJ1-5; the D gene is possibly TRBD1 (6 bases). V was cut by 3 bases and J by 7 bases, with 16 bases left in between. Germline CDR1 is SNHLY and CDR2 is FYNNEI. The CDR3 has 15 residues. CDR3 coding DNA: TGTGCCAGCAGTGAGCTAACAACAGGGCACCAGCCCCAGCATTTT. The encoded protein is CASSELTTGHQPQHF.

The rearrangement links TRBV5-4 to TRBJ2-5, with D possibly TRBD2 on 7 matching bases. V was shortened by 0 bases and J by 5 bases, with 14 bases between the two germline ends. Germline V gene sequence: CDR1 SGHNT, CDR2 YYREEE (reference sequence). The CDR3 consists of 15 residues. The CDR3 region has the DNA TGTGCCAGCAGCTTGGCCGCGGGGGCGGAGGAGACCCAGTACTTC. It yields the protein CASSLAAGAEETQYF.

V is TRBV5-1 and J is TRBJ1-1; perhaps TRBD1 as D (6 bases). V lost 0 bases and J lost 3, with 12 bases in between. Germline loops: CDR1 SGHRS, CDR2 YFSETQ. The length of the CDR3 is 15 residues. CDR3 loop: CASSLEQGSDTEAFF. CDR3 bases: TGCGCCAGCAGCTTGGAACAGGGTAGTGACACTGAAGCTTTCTTT.

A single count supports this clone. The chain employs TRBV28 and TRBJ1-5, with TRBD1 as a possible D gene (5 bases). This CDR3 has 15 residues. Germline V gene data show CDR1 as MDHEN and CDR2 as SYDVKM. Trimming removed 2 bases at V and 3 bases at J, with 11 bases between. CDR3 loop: CASSLPDSPNQPQHF. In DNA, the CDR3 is TGTGCCAGCAGTTTACCCGACAGCCCCAATCAGCCCCAGCATTTT. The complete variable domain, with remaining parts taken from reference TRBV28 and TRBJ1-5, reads DVKVTQSSRYLVKRTGEKVFLECVQDMDHENMFWYRQDPGLGLRLIYFSYDVKMKEKGDIPEGYSVSREKKERFSLILESASTNQTSMYLCASSLPDSPNQPQHFGDGTRLSIL.

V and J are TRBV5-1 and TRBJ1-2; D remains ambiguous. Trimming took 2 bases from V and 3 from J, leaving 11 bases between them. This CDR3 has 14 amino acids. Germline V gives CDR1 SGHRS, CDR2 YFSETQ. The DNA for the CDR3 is TGCGCCAGCAGCTTCACCGACACTCACTATGGCTACACCTTC. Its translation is CASSFTDTHYGYTF.

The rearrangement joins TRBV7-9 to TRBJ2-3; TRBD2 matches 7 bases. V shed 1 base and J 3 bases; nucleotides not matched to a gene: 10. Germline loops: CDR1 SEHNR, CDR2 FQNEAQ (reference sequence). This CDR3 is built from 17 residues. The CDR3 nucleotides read TGTGCCAGCAGCTTAGAGGGCTGGGGGGGGACTACAGATACGCAGTATTTT. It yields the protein CASSLEGWGGTTDTQYF.

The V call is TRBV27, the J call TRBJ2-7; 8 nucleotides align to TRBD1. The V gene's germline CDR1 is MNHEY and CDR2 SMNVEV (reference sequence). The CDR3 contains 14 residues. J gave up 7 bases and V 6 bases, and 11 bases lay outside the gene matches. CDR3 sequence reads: CASRRLDRAGEQYF. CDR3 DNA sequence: TGTGCCAGCAGACGCCTGGACAGGGCGGGAGAGCAGTACTTC.